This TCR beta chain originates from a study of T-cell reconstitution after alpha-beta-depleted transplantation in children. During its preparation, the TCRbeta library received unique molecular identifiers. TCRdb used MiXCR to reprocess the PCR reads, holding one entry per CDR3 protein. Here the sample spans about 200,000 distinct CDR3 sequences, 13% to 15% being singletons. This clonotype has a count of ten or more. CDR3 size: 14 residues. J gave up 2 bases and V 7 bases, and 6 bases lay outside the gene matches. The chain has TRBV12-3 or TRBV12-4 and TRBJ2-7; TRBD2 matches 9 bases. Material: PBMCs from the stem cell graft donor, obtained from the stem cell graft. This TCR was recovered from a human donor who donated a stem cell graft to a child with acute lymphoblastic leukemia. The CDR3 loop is CASNLAGSPYEQYF. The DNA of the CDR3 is TGTGCCAGCAATCTAGCGGGGAGCCCCTACGAGCAGTACTTC.